This is a list of T cell receptor beta chains from one sample in a study of cytomegalovirus exposure and HLA in healthy donors. Repertoires were generated with immunoSEQ multiplex PCR, while TCRdb's copy carries only in-frame clones and drops some. The sample records 110,000 to 150,000 clones, roughly 80% being singletons. Sequenced sample: PBMCs. The receptors were sampled from a man aged 35 to 55 in good health and CMV-seropositive. Each CDR3 is given with its conserved first and last residue. Fields, in order: clone size, D gene, V gene, J gene, CDR3 protein, CDR3 DNA. The D gene is left open where the match is weak. Clone size, where shown, is once, few, many, or a class for clones that have expanded.

>.|TRBD2|TRBV9|TRBJ2-7
CASSVGLAESYEQYF
TGTGCCAGCAGCGTAGGACTAGCGGAATCCTACGAGCAGTACTTC
>.|.|TRBV30|TRBJ2-5
CAWMAIRAGETQYF
TGTGCCTGGATGGCGATAAGGGCGGGAGAGACCCAGTACTTC
>.|TRBD1|TRBV29-1|TRBJ1-1
CSVPGRGRRNTEAFF
TGCAGCGTCCCCGGAAGGGGGCGACGGAACACTGAAGCTTTCTTT
>.|TRBD1|TRBV19|TRBJ2-6
CASSASGTRGSGANVLTF
TGTGCCAGTAGCGCGTCCGGGACCAGGGGGTCAGGGGCCAACGTCCTGACTTTC
>.|TRBD1|TRBV18|TRBJ1-4
CASSLRTGTPNEKLFF
TGTGCCAGCTCGCTTCGGACAGGGACACCTAATGAAAAACTGTTTTTT
>.|.|TRBV9|TRBJ2-1
CASNLGGSYNEQFF
TGTGCCAGCAACCTCGGGGGTTCCTACAATGAGCAGTTCTTC
>.|.|TRBV18|TRBJ2-5
CASSPLSIRETQYF
TGTGCCAGCTCACCACTCTCGATCAGGGAGACCCAGTACTTC
>.|TRBD2|TRBV9|TRBJ2-7
CASSSGRGDYEQYF
TGTGCCAGCAGCAGTGGACGGGGGGACTACGAGCAGTACTTC
>.|.|TRBV7-6|TRBJ2-1
CASSLARLAGGQRAYNEQFF
TGTGCCAGCAGCTTAGCAAGGTTAGCTGGGGGACAACGGGCCTACAATGAGCAGTTCTTC
>once|.|TRBV5-1|TRBJ1-2
CASSFRTANYGYTF
TGCGCCAGCAGCTTCCGGACAGCTAACTATGGCTACACCTTC
>.|TRBD1|TRBV5-1|TRBJ1-2
CASSPGQGSGYTF
TGCGCCAGCAGCCCTGGACAGGGTAGTGGCTACACCTTC
>.|.|TRBV6-6|TRBJ2-3
CASSYTTGGTDTQYF
TGTGCCAGCAGTTACACGACAGGTGGTACAGATACGCAGTATTTT
>.|.|TRBV5-1|TRBJ1-2
CASSAGGTENYGYTF
TGCGCCAGCAGCGCCGGAGGGACGGAAAACTATGGCTACACCTTC
>few|TRBD2|TRBV10-3|TRBJ2-6
CAISDYGGGTGANVLTF
TGTGCCATCAGTGACTACGGGGGGGGTACTGGGGCCAACGTCCTGACTTTC
>.|TRBD2|TRBV11-1|TRBJ2-1
CASSLRTSGNREQFF
TGTGCCAGCAGCTTGAGGACTAGCGGGAACAGGGAGCAGTTCTTC
>.|.|TRBV2|TRBJ2-7
CASSQTDEQYF
TGTGCCAGCAGTCAGACAGACGAGCAGTACTTC
>.|.|TRBV29-1|TRBJ1-2
CSARIGGDYGYTF
TGCAGCGCCAGGATAGGGGGGGACTATGGCTACACCTTC
>.|TRBD2|TRBV11-3|TRBJ2-7
CASSLARLAGGPSSYEQYF
TGTGCCAGCAGCTTAGCCCGACTAGCGGGGGGTCCGAGCTCCTACGAGCAGTACTTC
>.|TRBD2|TRBV2|TRBJ2-1
CASSGLAGDEQFF
TGTGCCAGCAGTGGACTAGCGGGGGATGAGCAGTTCTTC
>.|.|TRBV12-5|TRBJ2-5
CASGGGSRETQYF
TGTGCTAGTGGTGGGGGGAGTCGGGAGACCCAGTACTTC
>.|.|TRBV5-5|TRBJ1-1
CASSFNYQGEAFF
TGTGCCAGCAGCTTTAACTATCAGGGAGAAGCTTTCTTT
>.|.|TRBV6-6|TRBJ1-1
CASSYGWTATEAFF
TGTGCCAGCAGTTACGGTTGGACAGCGACAGAAGCTTTCTTT
>.|TRBD2|TRBV10-3|TRBJ2-7
CAISEEGGSYRNEQYF
TGTGCCATCAGTGAGGAGGGAGGGAGTTATCGGAACGAGCAGTACTTC
>few|.|TRBV19|TRBJ1-1
CASRQGDTYTEAFF
TGTGCCAGTAGACAAGGGGACACTTACACTGAAGCTTTCTTT
>.|.|TRBV27|TRBJ1-2
CASSLVFWGRAGYTF
TGTGCCAGCAGTTTAGTATTTTGGGGGCGAGCCGGCTACACCTTC
>.|.|TRBV7-9|TRBJ1-5
CASSFGNQPQHF
TGTGCCAGCAGCTTCGGCAATCAGCCCCAGCATTTT
>once|TRBD2|TRBV6-5|TRBJ2-3
CASTNPTSGEGTQYF
TGTGCCAGCACCAACCCGACTAGCGGGGAAGGTACGCAGTATTTT
>.|TRBD2|TRBV7-3|TRBJ2-2
CASSPLAGNTGELFF
TGTGCCAGCAGCCCCTTAGCGGGAAACACCGGGGAGCTGTTTTTT
>.|.|TRBV6-5|TRBJ2-3
CASSRGGSFRDTQYF
TGTGCCAGCAGTAGGGGTGGGTCGTTCAGGGATACGCAGTATTTT
>few|.|TRBV10-1|TRBJ1-1
CASTLPCRLNTEAFF
TGCGCCAGCACACTCCCGTGCCGTTTGAACACTGAAGCTTTCTTT
>.|TRBD2|TRBV7-2|TRBJ2-1
CASSLAGPAGREQFF
TGTGCCAGCAGCCTAGCGGGGCCAGCGGGGAGGGAGCAGTTCTTC
>.|.|TRBV30|TRBJ1-1
CAWSVGRGSNMNTEAFF
TGTGCCTGGAGCGTCGGCAGGGGCTCGAACATGAACACTGAAGCTTTCTTT
>.|TRBD2|TRBV28|TRBJ2-1
CASGGGYPYNEQFF
TGTGCCAGCGGGGGGGGGTACCCTTACAATGAGCAGTTCTTC
>.|TRBD1|TRBV14|TRBJ2-5
CASSGRDRVYQETQYF
TGTGCCAGCAGCGGCCGGGACAGGGTTTACCAAGAGACCCAGTACTTC
>.|TRBD2|TRBV11-2|TRBJ2-7
CASSLAGREIPYEQYF
TGTGCCAGCAGCTTAGCGGGGCGGGAGATCCCCTACGAGCAGTACTTC
>.|.|TRBV7-8|TRBJ1-4
CASSRDNEKLFF
TGTGCCAGCAGCCGAGATAATGAAAAACTGTTTTTT
>.|.|TRBV30|TRBJ1-4
CAWNYDRNEKLFF
TGTGCCTGGAATTACGACAGAAATGAAAAACTGTTTTTT
>.|TRBD1|TRBV19|TRBJ1-6
CASRGQGNDNSPLHF
TGTGCCAGTAGAGGACAGGGAAATGATAATTCACCCCTCCACTTT
>.|TRBD1|TRBV6-1|TRBJ2-4
CASSEGQGTKNIQYF
TGTGCCAGCAGTGAAGGACAGGGGACCAAAAACATTCAGTACTTC
>.|.|TRBV7-9|TRBJ2-3
CASSLPLGADTQYF
TGTGCCAGCAGCTTACCCCTAGGAGCAGATACGCAGTATTTT
>.|.|TRBV9|TRBJ1-2
CASTGDGYTF
TGTGCCAGCACGGGAGATGGCTACACCTTC
>.|.|TRBV7-9|TRBJ2-7
CASSLSWTASYEQYF
TGTGCCAGCAGCTTATCGTGGACAGCCTCCTACGAGCAGTACTTC
>.|.|TRBV15|TRBJ1-1
CATSRESVIEAFF
TGTGCCACCAGCAGAGAGAGCGTCATCGAAGCTTTCTTT
>.|TRBD2|TRBV6-1|TRBJ2-3
CASSLAGADTQYF
TGTGCCAGCAGTCTAGCGGGAGCAGATACGCAGTATTTT
>once|.|TRBV5-4|TRBJ2-2
CASSLDSSNTGELFF
TGTGCCAGCAGCTTAGACAGTTCGAACACCGGGGAGCTGTTTTTT
>.|.|TRBV6-6|TRBJ1-4
CASSPPGGEKLFF
TGTGCCAGCAGCCCCCCCGGGGGTGAAAAACTGTTTTTT
>once|TRBD1|TRBV6-1|TRBJ2-4
CASSEFMGQGAFSGIQYF
TGTGCCAGCAGTGAGTTTATGGGACAGGGGGCGTTTTCGGGCATTCAGTACTTC
>once|TRBD2|TRBV7-4|TRBJ2-7
CASSTSGRTSYEQYF
TGTGCCAGCAGCACTAGCGGGAGGACCTCCTACGAGCAGTACTTC